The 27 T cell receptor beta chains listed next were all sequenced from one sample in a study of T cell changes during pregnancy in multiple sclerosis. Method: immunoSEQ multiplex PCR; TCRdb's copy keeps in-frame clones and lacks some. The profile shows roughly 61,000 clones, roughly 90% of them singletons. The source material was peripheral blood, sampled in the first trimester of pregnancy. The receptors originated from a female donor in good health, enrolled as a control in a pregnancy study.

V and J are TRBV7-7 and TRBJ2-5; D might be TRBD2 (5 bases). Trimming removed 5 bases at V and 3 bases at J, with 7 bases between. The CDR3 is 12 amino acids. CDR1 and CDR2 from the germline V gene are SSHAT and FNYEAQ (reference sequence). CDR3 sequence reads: CASSPGKETQYF. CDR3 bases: TGTGCCAGCAGCCCCGGGAAAGAGACCCAGTACTTC.

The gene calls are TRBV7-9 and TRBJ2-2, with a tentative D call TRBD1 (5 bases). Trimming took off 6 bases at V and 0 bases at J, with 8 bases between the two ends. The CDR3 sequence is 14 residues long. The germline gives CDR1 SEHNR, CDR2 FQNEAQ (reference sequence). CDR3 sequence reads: CASRRTPNTGELFF. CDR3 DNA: TGTGCCAGCAGACGGACACCGAACACCGGGGAGCTGTTTTTT.

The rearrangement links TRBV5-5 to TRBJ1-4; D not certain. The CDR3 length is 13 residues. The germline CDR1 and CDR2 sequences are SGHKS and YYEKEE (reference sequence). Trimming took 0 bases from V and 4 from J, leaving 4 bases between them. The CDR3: CASSLGSNEKLFF. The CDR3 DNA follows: TGTGCCAGCAGCTTGGGCAGTAATGAAAAACTGTTTTTT.

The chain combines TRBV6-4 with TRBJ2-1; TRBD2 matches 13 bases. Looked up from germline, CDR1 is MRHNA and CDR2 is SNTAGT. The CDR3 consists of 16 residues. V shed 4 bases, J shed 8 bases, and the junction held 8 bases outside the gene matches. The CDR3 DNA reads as TGTGCCAGCAGTGTCTCCACTAGCGGGGGGGCACATGAGCAGTTCTTC. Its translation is CASSVSTSGGAHEQFF.

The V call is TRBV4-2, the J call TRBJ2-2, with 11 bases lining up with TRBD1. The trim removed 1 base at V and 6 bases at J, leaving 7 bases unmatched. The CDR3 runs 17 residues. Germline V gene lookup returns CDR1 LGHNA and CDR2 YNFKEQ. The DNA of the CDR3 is TGTGCCAGCAGCCAAGGGGGGGGACAGGGGGTTTCCGGGGAGCTGTTTTTT. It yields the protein CASSQGGGQGVSGELFF.

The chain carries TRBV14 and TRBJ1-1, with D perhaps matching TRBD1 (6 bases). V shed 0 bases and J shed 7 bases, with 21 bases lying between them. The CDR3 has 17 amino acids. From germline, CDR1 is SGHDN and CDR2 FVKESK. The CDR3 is CASSQEVGARTLDEAFF. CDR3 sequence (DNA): TGTGCCAGCAGCCAAGAGGTGGGGGCAAGGACCCTTGATGAAGCTTTCTTT.

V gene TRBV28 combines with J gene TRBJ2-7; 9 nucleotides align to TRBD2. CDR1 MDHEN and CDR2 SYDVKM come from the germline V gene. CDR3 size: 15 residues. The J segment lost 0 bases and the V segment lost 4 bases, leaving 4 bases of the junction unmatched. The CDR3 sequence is CASSYVAGASYEQYF. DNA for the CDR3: TGTGCCAGCAGTTACGTAGCGGGAGCCTCCTACGAGCAGTACTTC.

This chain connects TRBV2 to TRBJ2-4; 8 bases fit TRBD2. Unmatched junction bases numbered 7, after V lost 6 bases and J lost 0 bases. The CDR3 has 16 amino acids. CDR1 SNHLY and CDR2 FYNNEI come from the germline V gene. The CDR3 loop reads CASRPTSGTAKNIQYF. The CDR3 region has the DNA TGTGCCAGCAGGCCTACTAGCGGTACAGCCAAAAACATTCAGTACTTC. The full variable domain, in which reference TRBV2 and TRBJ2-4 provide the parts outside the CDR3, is EPEVTQTPSHQVTQMGQEVILRCVPISNHLYFYWYRQILGQKVEFLVSFYNNEISEKSEIFDDQFSVERPDGSNFTLKIRSTKLEDSAMYFCASRPTSGTAKNIQYFGAGTRLSVL.

Here the CDR3 reads CASHQGGRGYNEQFF. The CDR3, as DNA: TGTGCCAGCCATCAGGGCGGGAGAGGTTACAATGAGCAGTTCTTC. The J gene is TRBJ2-1, the V gene TRBV27; TRBD2 agrees at 7 bases. CDR1 is MNHEY, CDR2 SMNVEV, per germline (reference sequence). This CDR3 is built from 15 residues. The V gene end was trimmed by 8 bases and the J gene end by 4 bases; junction bases not matched to a gene: 11.

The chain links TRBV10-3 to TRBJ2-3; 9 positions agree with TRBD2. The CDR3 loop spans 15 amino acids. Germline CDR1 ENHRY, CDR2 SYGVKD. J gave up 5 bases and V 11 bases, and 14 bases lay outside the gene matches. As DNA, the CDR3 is TGTGCCGCCTCATCCACGGGACTAGCCAGAGATACGCAGTATTTT. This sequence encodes CAASSTGLARDTQYF.

CDR3 sequence reads: CASRRTDTQYF. DNA of the CDR3: TGTGCCAGCAGGCGGACAGATACGCAGTATTTT. The gene calls are TRBV7-2 and TRBJ2-3; D is unresolved. The V and J ends lost 6 bases and 3 bases respectively, with 4 bases between them. CDR3 length: 11 amino acids. Germline V lookup: CDR1 SGHTA, CDR2 FQGNSA.

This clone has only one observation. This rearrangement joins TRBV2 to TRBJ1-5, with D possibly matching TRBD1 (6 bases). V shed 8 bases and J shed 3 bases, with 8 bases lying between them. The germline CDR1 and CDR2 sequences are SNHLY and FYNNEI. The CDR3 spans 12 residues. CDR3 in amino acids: CASGQYNQPQHF. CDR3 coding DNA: TGTGCCAGCGGACAGTACAATCAGCCCCAGCATTTT.

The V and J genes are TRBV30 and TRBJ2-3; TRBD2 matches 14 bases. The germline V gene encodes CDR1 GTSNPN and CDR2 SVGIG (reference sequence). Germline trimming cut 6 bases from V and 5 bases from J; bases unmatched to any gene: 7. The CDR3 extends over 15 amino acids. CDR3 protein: CACGTSGGVGDTQYF. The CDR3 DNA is TGTGCCTGTGGGACTAGCGGGGGAGTGGGAGATACGCAGTATTTT.

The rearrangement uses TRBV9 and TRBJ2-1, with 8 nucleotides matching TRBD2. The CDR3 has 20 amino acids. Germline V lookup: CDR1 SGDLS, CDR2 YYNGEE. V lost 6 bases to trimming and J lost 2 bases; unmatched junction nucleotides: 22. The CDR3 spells CASNPTGAGGSSLAYNEQFF. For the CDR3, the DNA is TGTGCCAGCAACCCCACGGGGGCGGGGGGTTCCTCCCTCGCCTACAATGAGCAGTTCTTC.

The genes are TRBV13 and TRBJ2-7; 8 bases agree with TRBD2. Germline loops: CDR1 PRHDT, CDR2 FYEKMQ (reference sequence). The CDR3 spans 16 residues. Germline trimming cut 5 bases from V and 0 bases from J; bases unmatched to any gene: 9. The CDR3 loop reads CASSPTGGRSSYEQYF. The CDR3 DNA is TGTGCCAGCAGCCCTACCGGCGGGAGGAGCTCCTACGAGCAGTACTTC.

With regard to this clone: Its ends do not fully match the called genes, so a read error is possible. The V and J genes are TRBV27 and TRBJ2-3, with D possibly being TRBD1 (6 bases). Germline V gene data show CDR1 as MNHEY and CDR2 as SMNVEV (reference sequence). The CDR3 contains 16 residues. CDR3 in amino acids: CAGSPSETGNSDTQYF. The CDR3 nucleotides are TGTGCCGGCAGTCCCTCTGAAACAGGGAACTCAGATACGCAGTATTTT.

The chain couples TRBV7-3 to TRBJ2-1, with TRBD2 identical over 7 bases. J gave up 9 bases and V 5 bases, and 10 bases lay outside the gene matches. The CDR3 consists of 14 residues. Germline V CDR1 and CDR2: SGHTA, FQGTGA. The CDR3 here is CASSPPGGLSEQFF. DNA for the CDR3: TGTGCCAGCAGCCCTCCGGGAGGTCTCAGTGAGCAGTTCTTC.

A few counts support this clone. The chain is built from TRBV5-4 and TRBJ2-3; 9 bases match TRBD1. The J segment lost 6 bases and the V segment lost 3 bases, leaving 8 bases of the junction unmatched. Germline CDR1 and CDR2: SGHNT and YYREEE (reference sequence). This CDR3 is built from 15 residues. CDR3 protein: CASSSGGQGGDTQYF. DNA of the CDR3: TGTGCCAGCAGCTCCGGGGGACAGGGTGGGGATACGCAGTATTTT.

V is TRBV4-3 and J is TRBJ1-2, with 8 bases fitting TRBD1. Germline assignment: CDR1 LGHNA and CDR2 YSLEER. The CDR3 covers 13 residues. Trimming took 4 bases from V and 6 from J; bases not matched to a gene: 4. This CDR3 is CASSRTGTDGYTF. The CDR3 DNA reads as TGCGCCAGCAGCCGGACAGGGACTGATGGCTACACCTTC.

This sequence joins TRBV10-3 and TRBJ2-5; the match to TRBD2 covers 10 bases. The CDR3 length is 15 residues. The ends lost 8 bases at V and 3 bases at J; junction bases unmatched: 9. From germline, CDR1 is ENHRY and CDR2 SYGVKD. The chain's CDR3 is CAIDKSGRGEETQYF. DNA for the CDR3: TGTGCCATCGACAAAAGCGGGAGGGGAGAAGAGACCCAGTACTTC.

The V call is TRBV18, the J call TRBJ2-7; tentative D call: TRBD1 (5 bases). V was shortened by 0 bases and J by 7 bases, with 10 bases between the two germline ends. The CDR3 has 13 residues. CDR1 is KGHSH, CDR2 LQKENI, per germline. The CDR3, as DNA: TGTGCCAGCTCACCACCGGGGCAGCAAGAGCAGTACTTC. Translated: CASSPPGQQEQYF. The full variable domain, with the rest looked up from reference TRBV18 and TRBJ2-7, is NAGVMQNPRHLVRRRGQEARLRCSPMKGHSHVYWYRQLPEEGLKFMVYLQKENIIDESGMPKERFSAEFPKEGPSILRIQQVVRGDSAAYFCASSPPGQQEQYFGPGTRLTVT.

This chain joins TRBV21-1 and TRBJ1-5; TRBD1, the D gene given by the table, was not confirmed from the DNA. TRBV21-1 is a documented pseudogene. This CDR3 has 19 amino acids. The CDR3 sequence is CASSKGGQGGLVSNQPQHF. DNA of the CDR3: TGTGCCAGCAGCAAAGGAGGACAGGGGGGACTGGTAAGCAATCAGCCCCAGCATTTT.

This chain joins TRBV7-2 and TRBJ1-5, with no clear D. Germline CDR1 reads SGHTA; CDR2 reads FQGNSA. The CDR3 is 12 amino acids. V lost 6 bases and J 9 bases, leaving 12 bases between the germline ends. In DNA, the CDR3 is TGTGCCAGCAGTCTGACCCCAGGGCCCCAGCATTTT. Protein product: CASSLTPGPQHF.

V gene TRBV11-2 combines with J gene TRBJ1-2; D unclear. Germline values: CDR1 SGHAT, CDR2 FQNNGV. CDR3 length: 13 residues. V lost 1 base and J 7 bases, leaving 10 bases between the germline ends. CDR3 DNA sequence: TGTGCCAGCAGCTTAGTCCAGGAGGGTGGCTACACCTTC. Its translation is CASSLVQEGGYTF. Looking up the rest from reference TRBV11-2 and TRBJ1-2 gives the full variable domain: EAGVAQSPRYKIIEKRQSVAFWCNPISGHATLYWYQQILGQGPKLLIQFQNNGVVDDSQLPKDRFSAERLKGVDSTLKIQPAKLEDSAVYLCASSLVQEGGYTFGSGTRLTVV.

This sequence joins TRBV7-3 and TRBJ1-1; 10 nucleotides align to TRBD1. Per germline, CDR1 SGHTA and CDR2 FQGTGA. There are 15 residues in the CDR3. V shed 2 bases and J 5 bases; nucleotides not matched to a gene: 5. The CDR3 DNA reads TGTGCCAGCAGCTTATCGGGACAGGGGTGGACTGAAGCTTTCTTT. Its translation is CASSLSGQGWTEAFF. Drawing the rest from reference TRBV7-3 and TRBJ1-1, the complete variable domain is GAGVSQTPSNKVTEKGKYVELRCDPISGHTALYWYRQSLGQGPEFLIYFQGTGAADDSGLPNDRFFAVRPEGSVSTLKIQRTERGDSAVYLCASSLSGQGWTEAFFGQGTRLTVV.

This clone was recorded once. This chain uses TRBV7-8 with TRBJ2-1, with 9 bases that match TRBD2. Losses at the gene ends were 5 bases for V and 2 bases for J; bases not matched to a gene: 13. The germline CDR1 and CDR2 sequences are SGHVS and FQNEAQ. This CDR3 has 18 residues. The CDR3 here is CASSQSHGTSQTYNEQFF. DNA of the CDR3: TGTGCCAGCAGCCAATCGCATGGGACTAGCCAAACCTACAATGAGCAGTTCTTC.

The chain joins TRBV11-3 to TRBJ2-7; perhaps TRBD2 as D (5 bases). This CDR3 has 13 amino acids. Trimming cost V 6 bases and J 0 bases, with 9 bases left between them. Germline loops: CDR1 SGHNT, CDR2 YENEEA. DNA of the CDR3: TGTGCCAGCAGGAGCGGACTCTCCTACGAGCAGTACTTC. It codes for CASRSGLSYEQYF.